A single sample is the source of the 21 T cell receptor beta chains below, sequenced in a study of OX40 agonist ivuxolimab in advanced cancers. Here immunoSEQ multiplex PCR was the method, and the copy in TCRdb shows in-frame clones only, minus some. The table lists 100,000 to 150,000 clones, about nine tenths of them singletons, with roughly 0.8% in the top ten. The starting material was CD4+ or CD8+ T cells sorted from blood, obtained in a trial of the OX40 agonist ivuxolimab. The receptors come from an adult with an advanced solid tumor such as melanoma, head and neck, liver or kidney cancer.

The genes are TRBV6-4 and TRBJ2-1, with 7 bases identical to TRBD2. Trimming cost V 3 bases and J 1 base; bases outside gene matches: 6. This CDR3 comprises 16 residues. The germline V gene has CDR1 MRHNA and CDR2 SNTAGT. The DNA for the CDR3 is TGTGCCAGCAGTGAAGGGCTAGCGGTATCCTACAATGAGCAGTTCTTC. It is translated as CASSEGLAVSYNEQFF.

The J gene is TRBJ2-1, the V gene TRBV7-8; D could derive from TRBD1 or TRBD2 (5 bases each). The ends were cut back, 4 bases at V and 15 bases at J, with 19 bases in the middle. Germline V gene data show CDR1 as SGHVS and CDR2 as FQNEAQ. The CDR3 is 13 residues long. In DNA, the CDR3 is TGTGCCAGCAGCTCGACCCCTGGCATCGGGGCGTTCTTC. Translation gives CASSSTPGIGAFF.

This chain connects TRBV30 to TRBJ1-4; 9 nucleotides line up with TRBD1. The CDR3 consists of 16 residues. In germline, CDR1 is GTSNPN, CDR2 SVGIG (reference sequence). The V and J ends lost 2 bases and 6 bases, in that order; junction bases with no gene match: 10. CDR3 DNA: TGTGCCTGGAGTCTGGGACGCCGGGACAGGGATGAAAAACTGTTTTTT. Its translation: CAWSLGRRDRDEKLFF.

This chain joins TRBV6-5 and TRBJ1-1; D remains ambiguous. This CDR3 contains 14 residues. Trimming stripped 6 bases from V and 2 bases from J, with 13 bases between. CDR1 and CDR2 from the germline V gene are MNHEY and SVGAGI. CDR3 sequence reads: CASRFTRINTEAFF. CDR3 DNA: TGTGCCAGCAGGTTCACCAGGATAAACACTGAAGCTTTCTTT.

The gene calls are TRBV5-5 and TRBJ1-3; 9 nucleotides agree with TRBD1. Germline-derived CDR1 and CDR2 are SGHKS and YYEKEE (reference sequence). V lost 0 bases and J lost 4; bases outside the gene matches: 5. The CDR3 contains 16 residues. The chain's CDR3 is CASSLDPGTGGNTIYF. The CDR3 DNA follows: TGTGCCAGCAGCTTGGATCCCGGGACAGGGGGAAACACCATATATTTT.

This chain connects TRBV4-3 to TRBJ2-7; TRBD2 is a possible D gene (6 bases). The ends were cut back, 3 bases at V and 3 bases at J, with 12 bases in the middle. The CDR3 totals 14 residues. The germline CDR1 and CDR2 sequences are LGHNA and YSLEER. This CDR3 reads CASSQTGGDYEQYF. The CDR3 bases are TGCGCCAGCAGCCAGACCGGCGGGGACTACGAGCAGTACTTC.

The rearrangement uses TRBV5-8 and TRBJ2-4, with D perhaps TRBD2 (5 bases). The V end was cut by 4 bases, the J end by 0 bases, with 17 bases between. This CDR3 region has 17 residues. The germline V gene encodes CDR1 SGHTS and CDR2 YDEGEE. CDR3 in amino acids: CASSLYPTGLAKNIQYF. As DNA, the CDR3 is TGTGCCAGCAGCCTCTACCCCACGGGATTAGCCAAAAACATTCAGTACTTC.

The J gene is TRBJ1-5, the V gene TRBV30; TRBD1 is a possible D gene (5 bases). Trimming shortened V by 0 bases and J by 7 bases, and 13 bases separated the two germline ends. The germline CDR1 and CDR2 sequences are GTSNPN and SVGIG (reference sequence). This CDR3 comprises 14 residues. The chain's CDR3 is CAWSVTGARQPQHF. The CDR3 bases are TGTGCCTGGAGTGTAACTGGGGCGCGGCAGCCCCAGCATTTT.

This clone was found a few times. CDR3 bases: TGTGCCAGCTCACCGTCAGGGGGGGGATCCTACGAGCAGTACTTC. This gives the protein CASSPSGGGSYEQYF. The chain uses TRBV18 and TRBJ2-7; D could derive from TRBD1 or TRBD2 (7 bases each). The CDR3 is 15 amino acids. Trimming left V 3 bases short and J 1 base short, with 13 bases between. CDR1 is KGHSH and CDR2 is LQKENI in the germline V gene.

The V and J genes are TRBV13 and TRBJ1-6, with D tentatively TRBD1 (5 bases). Germline V lookup: CDR1 PRHDT, CDR2 FYEKMQ (reference sequence). CDR3 length: 15 amino acids. V lost 2 bases and J 4 bases, leaving 9 bases between the germline ends. CDR3 sequence: CASSLPGKYNSPLHF. The CDR3 nucleotides are TGTGCCAGCAGCTTACCAGGGAAATATAATTCACCCCTCCACTTT.

V is TRBV6-1 and J is TRBJ2-2, with D tentatively TRBD1 (6 bases). Trimming left V 4 bases short and J 1 base short, with 13 bases between. CDR1 MNHNS and CDR2 SASEGT come from the germline V gene. CDR3 size: 16 residues. Here the CDR3 DNA reads TGTGCCAGCAGTGGACCCGGGACAAAGAACACCGGGGAGCTGTTTTTT. Protein product: CASSGPGTKNTGELFF.

This clone was observed a few times. The chain joins TRBV5-1 to TRBJ1-1; D is undetermined. CDR1 and CDR2 from the germline V gene are SGHRS and YFSETQ. This CDR3 has 13 amino acids. Trimming pared 0 bases from V and 6 bases from J, leaving 9 bases between. The CDR3 nucleotides are TGCGCCAGCAGCTTGGCCGAGATCGCTGAAGCTTTCTTT. Residues: CASSLAEIAEAFF.

V and J are TRBV30 and TRBJ2-2, with D possibly TRBD1 on 6 matching bases. The CDR3 covers 14 residues. In germline, CDR1 is GTSNPN, CDR2 SVGIG (reference sequence). V shed 3 bases and J shed 5 bases, with 13 bases lying between them. CDR3 sequence (DNA): TGTGCCTGGAGCGTTGGACAGAAGACCGGGGAGCTGTTTTTT. Translation gives CAWSVGQKTGELFF.

This chain uses TRBV30 with TRBJ1-1, with D perhaps matching TRBD1 (5 bases). Germline V gives CDR1 GTSNPN, CDR2 SVGIG (reference sequence). CDR3 length: 13 residues. Trimming stripped 3 bases from V and 1 base from J, with 9 bases between. As DNA, the CDR3 is TGTGCCTGGAGCCTTGGGGGGAACACTGAAGCTTTCTTT. It specifies CAWSLGGNTEAFF.

This clone is a singleton in its sample. The chain combines TRBV19 with TRBJ1-5, with a tentative D call TRBD1 (5 bases). Trimming removed 3 bases from V and 10 bases from J, with 13 bases in between. The germline gives CDR1 LNHDA, CDR2 SQIVND (reference sequence). CDR3 length equals 13 residues. CDR3 protein: CASSIEGRKPQHF. CDR3 DNA sequence: TGTGCCAGTAGTATCGAGGGGCGCAAACCCCAGCATTTT.

V and J are TRBV10-3 and TRBJ2-7, with D tentatively TRBD2 (6 bases). The V gene's germline CDR1 is ENHRY and CDR2 SYGVKD. The CDR3 covers 16 residues. V dropped 3 bases and J dropped 3 bases, with 18 bases sitting between them. This chain's CDR3 is CAISDQRARGDYEQYF. CDR3 nucleotides: TGTGCCATCAGTGATCAGCGGGCCCGGGGAGACTACGAGCAGTACTTC.

The chain recombines TRBV9 with TRBJ2-2, with D uncertain. Trimming left V 2 bases short and J 4 bases short, with 9 bases between. The germline CDR1 and CDR2 sequences are SGDLS and YYNGEE. CDR3 size: 14 residues. The CDR3 DNA follows: TGTGCCAGCAGCGTTTCTTGGGGCACCGGGGAGCTGTTTTTT. It specifies CASSVSWGTGELFF. The variable domain in full, completed from reference TRBV9 and TRBJ2-2, reads DSGVTQTPKHLITATGQRVTLRCSPRSGDLSVYWYQQSLDQGLQFLIQYYNGEERAKGNILERFSAQQFPDLHSELNLSSLELGDSALYFCASSVSWGTGELFFGEGSRLTVL.

The rearrangement joins TRBV19 to TRBJ1-3, with TRBD1 matching 10 bases. CDR1 is LNHDA and CDR2 is SQIVND in the germline V gene (reference sequence). V lost 7 bases, J lost 4 bases, and 13 bases stayed unmatched. The CDR3 extends over 17 amino acids. Here the CDR3 DNA reads TGTGCCAGTAAGACAGGGGGCTTACTTCAACCCGGAAACACCATATATTTT. It codes for CASKTGGLLQPGNTIYF.

The J gene is TRBJ2-3, the V gene TRBV27; 8 bases match TRBD2. The V segment lost 4 bases and the J segment 1 base; nucleotides outside the gene matches: 7. Germline values: CDR1 MNHEY, CDR2 SMNVEV (reference sequence). CDR3 length: 16 amino acids. In DNA form, the CDR3 reads TGTGCCAGCAGTTCCCCCCCGGGAGGGGGCACAGATACGCAGTATTTT. This gives the protein CASSSPPGGGTDTQYF.

This chain uses TRBV19 with TRBJ1-5; a weak D match, TRBD1 (5 bases). CDR1 and CDR2 from the germline V gene are LNHDA and SQIVND (reference sequence). Trimming shortened V by 5 bases and J by 3 bases, and 11 bases separated the two germline ends. This CDR3 is built from 14 residues. CDR3 sequence (DNA): TGTGCCAGTAGTTCTGACAGCATCAATCAGCCCCAGCATTTT. The encoded protein is CASSSDSINQPQHF. The whole variable domain, remainder taken from reference TRBV19 and TRBJ1-5, is DGGITQSPKYLFRKEGQNVTLSCEQNLNHDAMYWYRQDPGQGLRLIYYSQIVNDFQKGDIAEGYSVSREKKESFPLTVTSAQKNPTAFYLCASSSDSINQPQHFGDGTRLSIL.

This clone was detected once. This chain links TRBV7-2 with TRBJ2-1; D is possibly TRBD2 (5 bases). V lost 4 bases and J 16 bases, leaving 20 bases between the germline ends. Germline CDR1 reads SGHTA; CDR2 reads FQGNSA. CDR3 size: 13 residues. The CDR3: CASSSQSRTQPFF. The CDR3 DNA sequence: TGTGCCAGCAGCTCGCAAAGCCGGACTCAGCCTTTCTTC.